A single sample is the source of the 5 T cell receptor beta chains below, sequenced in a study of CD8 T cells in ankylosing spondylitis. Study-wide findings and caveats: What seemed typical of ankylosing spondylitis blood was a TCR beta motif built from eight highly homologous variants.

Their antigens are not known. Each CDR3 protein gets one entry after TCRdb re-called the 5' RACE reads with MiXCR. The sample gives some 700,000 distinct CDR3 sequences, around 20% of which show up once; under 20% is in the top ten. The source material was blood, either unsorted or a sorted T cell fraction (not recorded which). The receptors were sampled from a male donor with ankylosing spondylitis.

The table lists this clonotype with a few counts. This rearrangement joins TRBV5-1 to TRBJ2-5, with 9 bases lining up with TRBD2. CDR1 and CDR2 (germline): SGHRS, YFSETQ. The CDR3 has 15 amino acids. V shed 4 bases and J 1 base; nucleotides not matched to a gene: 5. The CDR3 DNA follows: TGCGCCAGCAGCCCTAGCGGGGCGCCCCAAGAGACCCAGTACTTC. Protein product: CASSPSGAPQETQYF.

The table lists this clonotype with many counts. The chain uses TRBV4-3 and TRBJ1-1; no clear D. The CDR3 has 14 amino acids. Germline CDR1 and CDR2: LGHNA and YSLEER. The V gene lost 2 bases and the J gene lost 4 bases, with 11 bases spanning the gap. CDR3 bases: TGCGCCAGCAGCCAATACGAGGGTCCCACTGAAGCTTTCTTT. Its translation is CASSQYEGPTEAFF.

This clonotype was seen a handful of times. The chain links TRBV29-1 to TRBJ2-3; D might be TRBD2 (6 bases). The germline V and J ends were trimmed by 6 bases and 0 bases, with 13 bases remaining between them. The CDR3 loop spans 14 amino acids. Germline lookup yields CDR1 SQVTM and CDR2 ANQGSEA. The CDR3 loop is CSVLRRASTDTQYF. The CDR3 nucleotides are TGCAGCGTCCTTAGGAGGGCAAGCACAGATACGCAGTATTTT.

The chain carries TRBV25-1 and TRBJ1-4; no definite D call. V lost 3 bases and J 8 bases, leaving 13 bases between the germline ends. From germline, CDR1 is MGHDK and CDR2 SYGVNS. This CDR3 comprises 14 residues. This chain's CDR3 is CASSDSTIGEKLFF. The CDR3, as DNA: TGTGCCAGCAGTGACTCTACTATCGGGGAAAAACTGTTTTTT.

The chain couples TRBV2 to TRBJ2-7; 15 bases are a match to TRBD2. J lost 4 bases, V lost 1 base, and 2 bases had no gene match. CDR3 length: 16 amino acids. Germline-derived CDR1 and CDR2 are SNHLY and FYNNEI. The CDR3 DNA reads TGTGCCAGCAGTGAAGTTGGGACTAGCGGGAGGTACGAGCAGTACTTC. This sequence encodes CASSEVGTSGRYEQYF.